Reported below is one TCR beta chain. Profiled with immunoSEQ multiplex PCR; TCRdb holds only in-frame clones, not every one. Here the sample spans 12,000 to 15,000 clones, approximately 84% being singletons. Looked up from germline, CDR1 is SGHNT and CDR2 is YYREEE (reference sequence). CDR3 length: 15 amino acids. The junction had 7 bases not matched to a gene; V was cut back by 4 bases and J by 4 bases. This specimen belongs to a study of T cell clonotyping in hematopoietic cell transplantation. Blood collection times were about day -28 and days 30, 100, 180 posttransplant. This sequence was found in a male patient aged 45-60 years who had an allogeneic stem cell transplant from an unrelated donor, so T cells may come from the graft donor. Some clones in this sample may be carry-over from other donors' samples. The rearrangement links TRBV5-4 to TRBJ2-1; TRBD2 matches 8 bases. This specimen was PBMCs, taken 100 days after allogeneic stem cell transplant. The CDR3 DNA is TGTGCCAGCAGCGATACTAGCGGTAGTTACAATGAGCAGTTCTTC. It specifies CASSDTSGSYNEQFF.